The rows below give T cell receptor beta chains drawn from one sample of a study of shared clonotypes between healthy human individuals. The table came from immunoSEQ multiplex PCR; TCRdb's copy has only in-frame clones and leaves some out. The sample has roughly 590,000 clones, 95% seen once. The sequencing sample was made of naive CD8+ T cells sorted from blood. These receptors all stem from a woman aged 25 to 39 in good health. Each CDR3 is given without its conserved first and last residue. D genes are given only for firm matches.

j_gene: TRBJ2-1; v_gene: TRBV7-2; d_gene: NA; CDR3aa: ASSLEHLNYNEQF
j_gene: TRBJ1-1; v_gene: TRBV6-1; d_gene: NA; CDR3aa: ASSQVNTEAF
j_gene: TRBJ1-1; v_gene: TRBV7-9; d_gene: NA; CDR3aa: ASSFASGEGAF
j_gene: TRBJ2-6; v_gene: TRBV27; d_gene: NA; CDR3aa: ASSYSSGANVLT
j_gene: TRBJ2-1; v_gene: TRBV12-5; d_gene: NA; CDR3aa: ASGLGGNEQF
j_gene: TRBJ2-7; v_gene: TRBV30; d_gene: TRBD2; CDR3aa: AWSIPFSGYEQY
j_gene: TRBJ2-1; v_gene: TRBV5-4; d_gene: NA; CDR3aa: ASSLTLAEQF
j_gene: TRBJ2-1; v_gene: TRBV13; d_gene: TRBD1; CDR3aa: ASSLGQGANEQF
j_gene: TRBJ2-1; v_gene: TRBV19; d_gene: NA; CDR3aa: ASSIGAGYQRHEQF
j_gene: TRBJ1-2; v_gene: TRBV28; d_gene: TRBD1; CDR3aa: ASSLSDRVYGYT
j_gene: TRBJ2-1; v_gene: TRBV6-5; d_gene: NA; CDR3aa: ASSYGTEQF
j_gene: TRBJ2-3; v_gene: TRBV5-6; d_gene: TRBD2; CDR3aa: ASSLELAGSDTQY
j_gene: TRBJ2-7; v_gene: TRBV5-6; d_gene: NA; CDR3aa: ASSFSGESLIVGLYEQY
j_gene: TRBJ1-2; v_gene: TRBV9; d_gene: NA; CDR3aa: ASSVSREDYGYT
j_gene: TRBJ1-3; v_gene: TRBV5-8; d_gene: NA; CDR3aa: ASSSASGTSGNTIY
j_gene: TRBJ1-1; v_gene: TRBV27; d_gene: TRBD1; CDR3aa: ASSSPDRGPNTEAF
j_gene: TRBJ2-7; v_gene: TRBV27; d_gene: TRBD2; CDR3aa: ASSPRFERERSWDEQY
j_gene: TRBJ2-7; v_gene: TRBV9; d_gene: TRBD2; CDR3aa: ASSVGWTSESYEQY
j_gene: TRBJ1-1; v_gene: TRBV19; d_gene: TRBD1; CDR3aa: ASSLTGARTEAF
j_gene: TRBJ2-7; v_gene: TRBV4-1; d_gene: NA; CDR3aa: ASSQGILSYEQY
j_gene: TRBJ2-2; v_gene: TRBV19; d_gene: NA; CDR3aa: ASSIDWRAGELF
j_gene: TRBJ2-7; v_gene: TRBV4-1; d_gene: NA; CDR3aa: ASSQTGAGYEQY
j_gene: TRBJ2-7; v_gene: TRBV7-8; d_gene: NA; CDR3aa: ASSSGSEQY
j_gene: TRBJ1-2; v_gene: TRBV29-1; d_gene: TRBD1; CDR3aa: SVVGQGYGYT
j_gene: TRBJ2-3; v_gene: TRBV7-6; d_gene: NA; CDR3aa: ASSQGGGGTDTQY
j_gene: TRBJ2-3; v_gene: TRBV5-8; d_gene: NA; CDR3aa: ASSPGDTQY
j_gene: TRBJ2-7; v_gene: TRBV7-8; d_gene: NA; CDR3aa: ASSPPGYEQY
j_gene: TRBJ2-5; v_gene: TRBV30; d_gene: NA; CDR3aa: AWDQGETQY
j_gene: TRBJ2-1; v_gene: TRBV28; d_gene: NA; CDR3aa: ASRSVMVNEQF
j_gene: TRBJ2-7; v_gene: TRBV25-1; d_gene: TRBD1; CDR3aa: ASSVQGARGEQY
j_gene: TRBJ1-2; v_gene: TRBV6-1; d_gene: TRBD1; CDR3aa: ASSEDRDWGYT
j_gene: TRBJ1-2; v_gene: TRBV27; d_gene: NA; CDR3aa: ASSTFRDLNNYGYT
j_gene: TRBJ2-1; v_gene: TRBV9; d_gene: NA; CDR3aa: ASRYRDGDNEQF
j_gene: TRBJ2-2; v_gene: TRBV7-9; d_gene: TRBD2; CDR3aa: ASSELTSGYAGELF
j_gene: TRBJ2-1; v_gene: TRBV7-3; d_gene: NA; CDR3aa: ASSLQGNSYNEQF
j_gene: TRBJ2-7; v_gene: TRBV7-6; d_gene: NA; CDR3aa: ASSLAGDGHYEQY
j_gene: TRBJ2-7; v_gene: TRBV5-4; d_gene: NA; CDR3aa: ASSLESSYEQY
j_gene: TRBJ1-1; v_gene: TRBV28; d_gene: NA; CDR3aa: ASSPGYEAF
j_gene: TRBJ1-1; v_gene: TRBV7-9; d_gene: NA; CDR3aa: ASSLSAGLTEAF
j_gene: TRBJ2-1; v_gene: TRBV5-1; d_gene: NA; CDR3aa: ASSPGSGPRYNEQF
j_gene: TRBJ1-1; v_gene: TRBV7-9; d_gene: NA; CDR3aa: ASSSQDNTEAF
j_gene: TRBJ2-2; v_gene: TRBV27; d_gene: NA; CDR3aa: ASSFPNTGELF
j_gene: TRBJ2-5; v_gene: TRBV15; d_gene: TRBD2; CDR3aa: ATSRDLGTSGLQETQY
j_gene: TRBJ1-5; v_gene: TRBV6-1; d_gene: NA; CDR3aa: ASTLDRMGQPQH
j_gene: TRBJ1-2; v_gene: TRBV2; d_gene: TRBD1; CDR3aa: ASWGTVPNYGYT
j_gene: TRBJ2-7; v_gene: TRBV7-8; d_gene: NA; CDR3aa: ASSLVEGGNPYEQY
j_gene: TRBJ2-3; v_gene: TRBV6-1; d_gene: TRBD2; CDR3aa: ASSEDPGLADFTDTQY
j_gene: TRBJ2-7; v_gene: TRBV27; d_gene: TRBD2; CDR3aa: ASSGGLIPYEQY
j_gene: TRBJ1-1; v_gene: TRBV6-5; d_gene: NA; CDR3aa: ATQDRDVNTEAF
j_gene: TRBJ2-7; v_gene: TRBV7-9; d_gene: NA; CDR3aa: AEARSSYEQY
j_gene: TRBJ1-5; v_gene: TRBV28; d_gene: NA; CDR3aa: ASSFHMTNNQPQH
j_gene: TRBJ2-7; v_gene: TRBV5-4; d_gene: NA; CDR3aa: ASSLDRYLSYEQY
j_gene: TRBJ1-2; v_gene: TRBV5-6; d_gene: TRBD1; CDR3aa: ASSLDPGTGKGYT
j_gene: TRBJ1-5; v_gene: TRBV28; d_gene: NA; CDR3aa: ASSLYLGGNQPQH
j_gene: TRBJ2-7; v_gene: TRBV11-2; d_gene: NA; CDR3aa: ASSSVEGQSSYEQY
j_gene: TRBJ2-5; v_gene: TRBV20-1; d_gene: NA; CDR3aa: SAPSGSQY
j_gene: TRBJ2-7; v_gene: TRBV27; d_gene: TRBD2; CDR3aa: ASSPGGGYEQY
j_gene: TRBJ1-3; v_gene: TRBV2; d_gene: TRBD1; CDR3aa: ASSEGARGPETGNTIY
j_gene: TRBJ1-4; v_gene: TRBV5-6; d_gene: NA; CDR3aa: ASSLSAEARKLF